Shown below are 18 T cell receptor beta chains from a single sample sequenced in a study of cytomegalovirus exposure and HLA in healthy donors. PCR amplification relied on 60 Vbeta primers (plus 13 Jbeta primers). Assay used: immunoSEQ multiplex PCR; TCRdb lists only in-frame clones, some missing. Of 150,000 to 200,000 clones listed, roughly 79% were seen once; the top ten hold 2% to 2.5%. Sequencing used PBMCs. All receptors derive from a woman under 40 in good health and CMV-seropositive.

The V and J genes are TRBV27 and TRBJ1-6, with D possibly TRBD1 on 5 matching bases. Per germline, CDR1 MNHEY and CDR2 SMNVEV (reference sequence). CDR3 size: 15 residues. V shed 0 bases and J shed 9 bases, with 12 bases lying between them. CDR3 sequence (DNA): TGTGCCAGCAGTTTATCGTGGCAGGGAGGTTCACCCCTCCACTTT. Amino acids: CASSLSWQGGSPLHF.

The chain has TRBV10-2 and TRBJ2-1, with 14 bases lining up with TRBD2. V gave up 10 bases and J gave up 4 bases; unmatched junction bases: 15. The CDR3 loop spans 18 amino acids. Germline CDR1 and CDR2: WSHSY and SAAADI. The CDR3 here is CATTGKRLAGGHYNEQFF. The CDR3, as DNA: TGCGCCACCACGGGAAAACGACTAGCGGGAGGGCATTACAATGAGCAGTTCTTC.

This chain uses TRBV5-1 with TRBJ2-1; 9 nucleotides align to TRBD2. V trimming: 3 bases; J trimming: 9 bases; junction bases outside the gene matches: 13. The germline CDR1 and CDR2 sequences are SGHRS and YFSETQ. The CDR3 is 16 residues long. CDR3 protein: CASSSMVAGENAEQFF. CDR3 DNA sequence: TGCGCCAGCAGCTCAATGGTAGCGGGAGAGAATGCTGAGCAGTTCTTC. The whole variable domain, remainder taken from reference TRBV5-1 and TRBJ2-1, is KAGVTQTPRYLIKTRGQQVTLSCSPISGHRSVSWYQQTPGQGLQFLFEYFSETQRNKGNFPGRFSGRQFSNSRSEMNVSTLELGDSALYLCASSSMVAGENAEQFFGPGTRLTVL.

In DNA form, the CDR3 reads TGCGCCAGCAGCCAAGATTGGGGACTAGCGGGGGAACCCTACGAGCAGTACTTC. Encoded protein: CASSQDWGLAGEPYEQYF. The chain combines TRBV4-3 with TRBJ2-7, with TRBD2 identical over 14 bases. The CDR3 runs to 18 residues. V was pared by 0 bases and J by 2 bases, with 6 bases of the junction left unmatched. CDR1 and CDR2 (germline): LGHNA, YSLEER.

V is TRBV10-3 and J is TRBJ1-3; D possibly corresponds to TRBD1 (5 bases). The V end was cut by 8 bases, the J end by 0 bases, with 17 bases between. The length of the CDR3 is 16 residues. Per the germline V gene, CDR1 is ENHRY and CDR2 is SYGVKD. In nucleotides, the CDR3 is TGTGCCATCGGCTCAACCTCAGGGTTCTCTGGAAACACCATATATTTT. This encodes CAIGSTSGFSGNTIYF.

The V gene is TRBV5-5, the J gene TRBJ2-3; TRBD1 matches 8 bases. The CDR3 is made up of 15 amino acids. Germline values: CDR1 SGHKS, CDR2 YYEKEE (reference sequence). Germline trimming cut 3 bases from V and 2 bases from J; bases unmatched to any gene: 5. The CDR3, as DNA: TGTGCCAGCAGCTCCCCGGGACAGGTCACAGATACGCAGTATTTT. This gives the protein CASSSPGQVTDTQYF.

This CDR3 is CASSPGGDEQFF. CDR3 sequence (DNA): TGTGCCAGCAGCCCTGGGGGGGATGAGCAGTTCTTC. This chain uses TRBV7-9 with TRBJ2-1, with TRBD2 matching over 7 bases. The CDR3 extends over 12 amino acids. Germline trimming cut 5 bases from V and 8 bases from J; bases unmatched to any gene: 3. Germline V lookup: CDR1 SEHNR, CDR2 FQNEAQ (reference sequence).

The sample holds a few counts of this clone. The CDR3: CASSSRGGRDNSPLHF. As DNA, the CDR3 is TGCGCCAGCAGCTCGAGGGGGGGTAGGGATAATTCACCCCTCCACTTT. The chain couples TRBV5-1 to TRBJ1-6; the D gene is possibly TRBD1 (6 bases). V lost 3 bases and J 5 bases, leaving 15 bases between the germline ends. Germline V gene lookup returns CDR1 SGHRS and CDR2 YFSETQ. The CDR3 has 16 residues.

CDR3 nucleotides: TGCGCCAGCAGATTTATCCGGGACAGGGGAGTCTCTGGAAACACCATATATTTT. Translating gives CASRFIRDRGVSGNTIYF. This sequence joins TRBV10-1 and TRBJ1-3, with TRBD1 matching over 10 bases. The V gene end was trimmed by 6 bases and the J gene end by 0 bases; junction bases not matched to a gene: 11. Germline CDR1 reads WNHNN; CDR2 reads SYGVQD (reference sequence). The CDR3 totals 18 residues.

The chain is built from TRBV5-1 and TRBJ2-7, with 12 positions matching TRBD1. CDR3 size: 19 residues. In germline, CDR1 is SGHRS, CDR2 YFSETQ. The J segment lost 0 bases and the V segment lost 4 bases, leaving 14 bases of the junction unmatched. In DNA, the CDR3 is TGCGCCAGCAGCCACACCCCGGGACAGGGGGCCTTAAGCTCCTACGAGCAGTACTTC. This codes for CASSHTPGQGALSSYEQYF.

Comment on this clone: A read error may produce the germline difference seen at one junction end. The V call is TRBV23-1, the J call TRBJ1-6; no reliable D call. TRBV23-1 is recorded as an ORF, its role being uncertain. The CDR3 length is 16 residues. The CDR3 is CVSSPPPIAGSSPLHF. The CDR3, as DNA: TGCGTCAGCAGTCCCCCACCAATCGCGGGTAGTTCACCCCTCCACTTT.

The chain links TRBV27 to TRBJ2-1; maybe TRBD2 (5 bases). The germline V gene encodes CDR1 MNHEY and CDR2 SMNVEV (reference sequence). The CDR3 extends over 13 amino acids. Trimming removed 2 bases from V and 7 bases from J, with 9 bases in between. The CDR3 DNA is TGTGCCAGCAGTTTAGTAGAGGGAAATGAGCAGTTCTTC. It translates to CASSLVEGNEQFF.

J is TRBJ1-2 and V is TRBV9; 9 bases are shared with TRBD1. Germline CDR1 SGDLS, CDR2 YYNGEE. Trimming at V came to 1 base and at J to 3 bases, leaving 4 bases not matched to a gene. The CDR3 length is 15 residues. The CDR3 sequence: CASSVNRGLDYGYTF. The CDR3, as DNA: TGTGCCAGCAGCGTAAACAGGGGGCTCGACTATGGCTACACCTTC.

This chain uses TRBV9 with TRBJ1-5, with unresolved D. The CDR3 spans 15 residues. With 0 bases removed from V and 5 bases from J, the gap between germline ends came to 12 bases. The germline gives CDR1 SGDLS, CDR2 YYNGEE. The CDR3 sequence is CASSVGPGGDQPQHF. In DNA form, the CDR3 reads TGTGCCAGCAGCGTAGGCCCCGGAGGAGATCAGCCCCAGCATTTT.

The chain carries TRBV10-3 and TRBJ1-1, with TRBD1 identical over 8 bases. Per germline, CDR1 ENHRY and CDR2 SYGVKD. Losses at the gene ends were 9 bases for V and 2 bases for J; bases not matched to a gene: 5. The CDR3 length is 13 residues. The CDR3 loop reads CAMKTGVNTEAFF. The CDR3 nucleotides read TGTGCCATGAAGACAGGGGTAAACACTGAAGCTTTCTTT.

The chain employs TRBV15 and TRBJ2-7; perhaps TRBD2 as D (5 bases). The CDR3 length is 16 residues. V was cut by 3 bases and J by 2 bases, with 17 bases left in between. The germline V gene encodes CDR1 LNHNV and CDR2 YYDKDF (reference sequence). DNA for the CDR3: TGTGCCACCAGCAGTGAATCCCTACCCGGGACCTACGAGCAGTACTTC. It encodes CATSSESLPGTYEQYF.

Comments on this clone: Relative to the germline gene, one junction end is altered; a read error may explain this. The V and J genes are TRBV19 and TRBJ1-2, with a possible D match to TRBD1 (6 bases). The CDR3 contains 13 residues. Germline CDR1 and CDR2: LNHDA and SQIVND (reference sequence). The CDR3 region has the DNA TGTGCCAGCAGTATTAGGGGGAACTATGGCTACACCTTC. Translating gives CASSIRGNYGYTF.

The chain is built from TRBV7-9 and TRBJ2-6; D is undetermined. There are 15 residues in the CDR3. The germline V and J ends were trimmed by 4 bases and 1 base, with 8 bases remaining between them. CDR1 and CDR2 (germline): SEHNR, FQNEAQ (reference sequence). CDR3 sequence reads: CASSSLRSGANVLTF. The CDR3 DNA sequence: TGTGCCAGCAGCTCCCTCAGGTCTGGGGCCAACGTCCTGACTTTC.